One sample yielded the 8 T cell receptor beta chains listed below, sequenced in a study of shared clonotypes between healthy human individuals. Profiled with immunoSEQ multiplex PCR; TCRdb holds only in-frame clones, not every one. The sample lists about 340,000 clones; around 67% were seen once. The source material was memory CD4+ T cells sorted from blood. Subset given: CD45RA-negative fraction. Receptors were obtained from a man younger than 45 in good health.

This clone has just one count. The genes are TRBV11-2 and TRBJ1-1, with no clear D. The CDR3 has 16 residues. Germline V lookup: CDR1 SGHAT, CDR2 FQNNGV. Trimming stripped 0 bases from V and 4 bases from J, with 15 bases between. The CDR3 DNA follows: TGTGCCAGCAGCTTAGAGTGGAGGGCGCCGCGCACTGAAGCTTTCTTT. Its protein product is CASSLEWRAPRTEAFF. Full variable domain (rest looked up from reference TRBV11-2 and TRBJ1-1): EAGVAQSPRYKIIEKRQSVAFWCNPISGHATLYWYQQILGQGPKLLIQFQNNGVVDDSQLPKDRFSAERLKGVDSTLKIQPAKLEDSAVYLCASSLEWRAPRTEAFFGQGTRLTVV.

The chain is built from TRBV5-5 and TRBJ1-1; the match to TRBD1 covers 11 bases. Germline assignment: CDR1 SGHKS and CDR2 YYEKEE (reference sequence). This CDR3 contains 15 residues. Trimming removed 3 bases from V and 3 bases from J; junction bases left unmatched: 4. The CDR3, as DNA: TGTGCCAGCAGCTCGGACAGGGGGCTGGACACTGAAGCTTTCTTT. Protein sequence: CASSSDRGLDTEAFF.

The V and J genes are TRBV15 and TRBJ2-3, with 9 bases that match TRBD2. CDR1 LNHNV and CDR2 YYDKDF come from the germline V gene (reference sequence). V gave up 3 bases and J gave up 3 bases; unmatched junction bases: 4. The CDR3 contains 15 residues. CDR3 region: CATSSNSGRTDTQYF. CDR3 bases: TGTGCCACCAGCAGCAATAGCGGGAGAACAGATACGCAGTATTTT.

The gene calls are TRBV7-3 and TRBJ2-7, with D possibly matching TRBD2 (6 bases). Trimming removed 5 bases from V and 2 bases from J, with 16 bases in between. CDR1 and CDR2 (germline): SGHTA, FQGTGA. This CDR3 region has 15 residues. The CDR3 coding sequence is TGTGCCAGCAGCCCTACCGGGGGAAATGCCTACGAGCAGTACTTC. It yields the protein CASSPTGGNAYEQYF.

At least ten counts were recorded for this clone. CDR3 bases: TGTGCCAGCACCCCTAGGGACAGCCGGAGCACAGATACGCAGTATTTT. It translates to CASTPRDSRSTDTQYF. The rearrangement joins TRBV5-4 to TRBJ2-3; 7 bases fit TRBD1. The germline V gene encodes CDR1 SGHNT and CDR2 YYREEE (reference sequence). The CDR3 has 16 amino acids. The V and J ends lost 6 bases and 0 bases, in that order; junction bases with no gene match: 10.

This clone was observed at least ten times. The same CDR3 is also encoded by other DNA sequences in this sample. The chain uses TRBV28 and TRBJ1-4, with 8 nucleotides matching TRBD1. Germline V CDR1 and CDR2: MDHEN, SYDVKM. V lost 6 bases and J lost 2; bases outside the gene matches: 5. This CDR3 has 15 amino acids. The chain's CDR3 is CASRSQGATNEKLFF. CDR3 DNA: TGTGCCAGCAGGTCTCAGGGGGCTACTAATGAAAAACTGTTTTTT.

This chain joins TRBV7-3 and TRBJ2-2, with D perhaps matching TRBD1 (5 bases). Germline V gene data show CDR1 as SGHTA and CDR2 as FQGTGA. Trimming pared 5 bases from V and 2 bases from J, leaving 9 bases between. The CDR3 contains 14 residues. The CDR3 here is CASSQGLNTGELFF. The CDR3 DNA is TGTGCCAGCAGCCAGGGATTAAACACCGGGGAGCTGTTTTTT.

This sequence joins TRBV5-1 and TRBJ1-1; D remains unclear. CDR1 is SGHRS and CDR2 is YFSETQ in the germline V gene. The CDR3 extends over 13 amino acids. Trimming cost V 3 bases and J 4 bases, with 10 bases left between them. The CDR3 DNA follows: TGCGCCAGCAGCTGGGGTGGGTTCACTGAAGCTTTCTTT. This translates into CASSWGGFTEAFF.